This section outlines one TCR beta chain sequence together with its context. Antigen specificity is unknown. The sample comes from a study of T cell responses to AZD1222 COVID-19 vaccine. The V gene lost 10 bases and the J gene lost 5 bases, with 17 bases spanning the gap. CDR3 length: 13 amino acids. Germline-derived CDR1 and CDR2 are MDHEN and SYDVKM. Generated by immunoSEQ multiplex PCR, the TCRdb table keeps only in-frame clones and is missing some. Here the sample spans about 97,000 clones, 80% to 90% being singletons. Study results and limitations: Mapped onto spike, vaccine-associated CD4 TCRs spanned it and were dominant at 160-218 and 743-854. Clonal diversity was possibly underestimated, and white British individuals and females predominated among donors.

The TCR comes from an adult in good health. This rearrangement joins TRBV28 to TRBJ2-5, with D possibly being TRBD1 (6 bases). The input for sequencing was peripheral blood, taken on day 0 of AZD1222 vaccination. The CDR3 DNA reads TGTGCCACTAACCGGGACACGTGGGAGACCCAGTACTTC. Its translation is CATNRDTWETQYF. The whole variable domain, remainder taken from reference TRBV28 and TRBJ2-5, is DVKVTQSSRYLVKRTGEKVFLECVQDMDHENMFWYRQDPGLGLRLIYFSYDVKMKEKGDIPEGYSVSREKKERFSLILESASTNQTSMYLCATNRDTWETQYFGPGTRLLVL.